This TCR beta chain was profiled in a study of shared clonotypes between healthy human individuals. General study points: A limitation of the genetic and exposure-history diversity represented arose from few donors. Exclusively blood specimens were collected; tissue repertoires likely differ.

Germline V gives CDR1 SGDLS, CDR2 YYNGEE. The CDR3 totals 14 residues. V was clipped by 4 bases and J by 3 bases, with 14 bases between them. Methods used by the authors: Junction-only sequences without quality scores were provided by ImmunoSEQ, so filtering was different. Assay: immunoSEQ multiplex PCR; the TCRdb copy retains only in-frame clones and omits some. That table supplies the V and J calls and clone size; D and trimming were determined from the DNA. The profile shows about 450,000 clones, roughly three quarters of them singletons. On this clone itself: Antigen: not known.

The specimen was PBMCs. The sequence derives from a woman aged 40 to 50 in good health. Some clones in this sample may be carry-over from other donors' samples. The chain is built from TRBV9 and TRBJ2-7, with D tentatively TRBD1 (6 bases). The CDR3 DNA sequence: TGTGCCAGCAGCCTCCGGGACACTGGCTACGAGCAGTACTTC. Translating it yields CASSLRDTGYEQYF.